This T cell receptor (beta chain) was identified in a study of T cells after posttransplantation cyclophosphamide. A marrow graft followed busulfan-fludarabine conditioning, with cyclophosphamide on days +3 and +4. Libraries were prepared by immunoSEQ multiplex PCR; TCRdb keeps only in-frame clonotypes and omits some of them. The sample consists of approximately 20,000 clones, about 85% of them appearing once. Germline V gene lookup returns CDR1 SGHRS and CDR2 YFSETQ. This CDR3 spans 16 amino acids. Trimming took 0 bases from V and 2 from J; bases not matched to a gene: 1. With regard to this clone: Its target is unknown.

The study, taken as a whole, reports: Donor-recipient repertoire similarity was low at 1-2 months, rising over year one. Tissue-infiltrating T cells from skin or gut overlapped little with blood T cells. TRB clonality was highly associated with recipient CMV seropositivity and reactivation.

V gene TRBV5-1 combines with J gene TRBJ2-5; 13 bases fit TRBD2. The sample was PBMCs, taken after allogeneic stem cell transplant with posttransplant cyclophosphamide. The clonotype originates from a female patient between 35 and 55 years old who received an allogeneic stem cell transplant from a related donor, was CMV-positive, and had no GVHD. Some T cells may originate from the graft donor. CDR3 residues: CASSLGGLAGQETQYF. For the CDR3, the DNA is TGCGCCAGCAGCTTGGGGGGACTAGCGGGACAAGAGACCCAGTACTTC.